This T cell receptor (beta chain) was profiled in a study of T-cell reconstitution after alpha-beta-depleted transplantation in children. Findings of the study overall: Where alpha-beta T cells came from about two months after transplant was reportedly several hundred expanded graft clones.

Unique molecular identifiers were built into the TCRbeta library. One entry per CDR3 protein results from TCRdb running MiXCR on the PCR reads. The sample contains approximately 400,000 distinct CDR3 sequences, roughly 17% of which appear only once. For this clonotype: Its antigen remains unknown.

Trimming at V came to 6 bases and at J to 2 bases, leaving 4 bases not matched to a gene. Germline CDR1 reads MNHNS; CDR2 reads SASEGT. The CDR3 spans 16 residues. Material: PBMCs, mostly from graft donor cells, obtained 360 days after TCRalphabeta/CD19-depleted stem cell transplant. The receptor was derived from a boy younger than two who had a stem cell transplant for Wiskott-Aldrich syndrome, so the T cells may come from the graft donor. V and J are TRBV6-1 and TRBJ2-1; 13 nucleotides align to TRBD2. The CDR3 region is CASSATSGRAYNEQFF. CDR3 nucleotide sequence: TGTGCCAGCAGCGCTACTAGCGGGAGGGCCTACAATGAGCAGTTCTTC.